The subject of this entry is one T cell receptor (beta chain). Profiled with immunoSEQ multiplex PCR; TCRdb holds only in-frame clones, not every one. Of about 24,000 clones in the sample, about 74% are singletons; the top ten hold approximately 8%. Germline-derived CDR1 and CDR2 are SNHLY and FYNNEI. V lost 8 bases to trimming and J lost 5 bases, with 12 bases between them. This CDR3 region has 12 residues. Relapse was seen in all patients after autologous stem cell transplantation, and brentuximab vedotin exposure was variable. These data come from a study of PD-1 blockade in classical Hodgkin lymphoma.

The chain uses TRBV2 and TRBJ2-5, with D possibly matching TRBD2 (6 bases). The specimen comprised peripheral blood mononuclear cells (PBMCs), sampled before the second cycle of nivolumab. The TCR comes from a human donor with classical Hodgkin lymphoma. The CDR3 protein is CASVSEGETQYF. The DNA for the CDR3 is TGTGCCAGCGTGTCGGAGGGGGAGACCCAGTACTTC.